Detailed here is one T cell receptor (beta chain). This sample is part of a study of cytomegalovirus exposure and HLA in healthy donors. Primers: 60 Vbeta forward and 13 Jbeta reverse. The protocol was immunoSEQ multiplex PCR, while the TCRdb copy is restricted to in-frame clones and leaves out a portion. Among about 160,000 clones listed, roughly 77% were seen once. The sample comprised PBMCs. The TCR comes from a man aged 45-65 years in good health and CMV-seropositive.

The CDR3 bases are TGTGCCAGCAGCTCGACTGTTCTTAATGAAAAACTGTTTTTT. Amino acid sequence: CASSSTVLNEKLFF. V and J are TRBV11-1 and TRBJ1-4; D unclear. The germline V gene has CDR1 SGHAT and CDR2 FQDESV (reference sequence). Trimming shortened V by 4 bases and J by 4 bases, and 10 bases separated the two germline ends. The CDR3 runs to 14 residues. Full variable domain (outside the CDR3, taken from reference TRBV11-1 and TRBJ1-4): EAEVAQSPRYKITEKSQAVAFWCDPISGHATLYWYRQILGQGPELLVQFQDESVVDDSQLPKDRFSAERLKGVDSTLKIQPAELGDSAMYLCASSSTVLNEKLFFGSGTQLSVL.